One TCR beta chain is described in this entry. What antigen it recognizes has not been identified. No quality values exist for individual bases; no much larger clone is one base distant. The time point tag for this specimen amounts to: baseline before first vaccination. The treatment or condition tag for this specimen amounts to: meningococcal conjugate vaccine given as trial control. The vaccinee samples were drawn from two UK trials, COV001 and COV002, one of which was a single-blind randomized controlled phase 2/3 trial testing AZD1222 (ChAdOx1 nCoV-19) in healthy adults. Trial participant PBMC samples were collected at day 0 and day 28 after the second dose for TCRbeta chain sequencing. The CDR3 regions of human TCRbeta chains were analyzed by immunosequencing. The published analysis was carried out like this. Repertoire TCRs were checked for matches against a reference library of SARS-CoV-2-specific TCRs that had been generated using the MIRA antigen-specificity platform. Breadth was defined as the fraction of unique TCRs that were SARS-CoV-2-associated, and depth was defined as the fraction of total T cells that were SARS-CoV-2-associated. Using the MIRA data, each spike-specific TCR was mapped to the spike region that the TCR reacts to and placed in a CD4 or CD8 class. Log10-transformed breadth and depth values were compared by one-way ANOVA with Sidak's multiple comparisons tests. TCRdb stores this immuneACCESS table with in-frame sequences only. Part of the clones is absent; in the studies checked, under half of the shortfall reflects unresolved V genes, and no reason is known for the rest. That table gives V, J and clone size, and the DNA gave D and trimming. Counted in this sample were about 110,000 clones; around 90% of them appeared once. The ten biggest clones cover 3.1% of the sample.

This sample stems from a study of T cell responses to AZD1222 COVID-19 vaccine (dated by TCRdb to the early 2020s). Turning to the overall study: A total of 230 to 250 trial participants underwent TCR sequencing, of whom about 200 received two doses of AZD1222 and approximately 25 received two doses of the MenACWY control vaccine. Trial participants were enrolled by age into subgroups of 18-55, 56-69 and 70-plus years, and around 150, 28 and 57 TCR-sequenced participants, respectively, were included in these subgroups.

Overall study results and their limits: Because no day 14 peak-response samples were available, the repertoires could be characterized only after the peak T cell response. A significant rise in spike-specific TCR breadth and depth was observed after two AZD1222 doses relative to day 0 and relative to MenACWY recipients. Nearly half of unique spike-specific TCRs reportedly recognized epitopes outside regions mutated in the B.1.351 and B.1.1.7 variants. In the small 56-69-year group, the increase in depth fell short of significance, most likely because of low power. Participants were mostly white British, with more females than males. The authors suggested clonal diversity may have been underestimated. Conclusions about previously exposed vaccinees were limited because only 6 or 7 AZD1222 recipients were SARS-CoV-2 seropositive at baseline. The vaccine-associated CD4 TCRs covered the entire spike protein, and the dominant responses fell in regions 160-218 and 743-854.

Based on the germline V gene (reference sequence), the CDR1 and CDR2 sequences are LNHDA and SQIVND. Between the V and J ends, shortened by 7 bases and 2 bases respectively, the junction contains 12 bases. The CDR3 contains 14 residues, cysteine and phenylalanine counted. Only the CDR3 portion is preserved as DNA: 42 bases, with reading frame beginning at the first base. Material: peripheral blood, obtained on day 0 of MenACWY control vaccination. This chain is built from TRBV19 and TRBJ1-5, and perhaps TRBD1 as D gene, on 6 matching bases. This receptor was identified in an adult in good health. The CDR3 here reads CASNQGWGNQPQHF. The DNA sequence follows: TGTGCCAGTAATCAGGGGTGGGGCAATCAGCCCCAGCATTTT.